Listed here are 14 T cell receptor beta chains from one sample, sequenced in a study of blood T cell repertoires in COVID-19. Produced via immunoSEQ multiplex PCR; TCRdb's table is partial and in-frame only. This sample has approximately 160,000 clones, with over 75% found just once. The sequenced sample was peripheral blood. The receptors were gathered from a human donor in a cohort sampled during active COVID-19.

The V and J genes are TRBV27 and TRBJ2-3; 11 positions agree with TRBD1. The germline gives CDR1 MNHEY, CDR2 SMNVEV (reference sequence). J lost 3 bases, V lost 2 bases, and 16 bases had no gene match. CDR3 length: 20 residues. The CDR3 is CASSLNPIQTGTGGTDTQYF. As DNA, the CDR3 is TGTGCCAGCAGTTTAAACCCCATCCAGACCGGGACAGGGGGGACAGATACGCAGTATTTT.

This chain links TRBV11-2 with TRBJ2-5; 7 bases are shared with TRBD1. V lost 5 bases to trimming and J lost 2 bases; unmatched junction nucleotides: 5. This CDR3 has 14 residues. Germline CDR1 reads SGHAT; CDR2 reads FQNNGV. The CDR3 DNA reads TGTGCCAGCAGCCTTCGACAGGGTCAAGAGACCCAGTACTTC. Its translation is CASSLRQGQETQYF.

The chain has TRBV15 and TRBJ2-7, with 8 bases lining up with TRBD1. The V segment lost 4 bases and the J segment 6 bases; nucleotides outside the gene matches: 8. Germline loops: CDR1 LNHNV, CDR2 YYDKDF (reference sequence). The CDR3 length is 14 residues. DNA of the CDR3: TGTGCCACCAGCACAACGACAGGGGTGGGCGAGCAGTACTTC. Its translation: CATSTTTGVGEQYF. The full variable domain, with the rest looked up from reference TRBV15 and TRBJ2-7, is DAMVIQNPRYQVTQFGKPVTLSCSQTLNHNVMYWYQQKSSQAPKLLFHYYDKDFNNEADTPDNFQSRRPNTSFCFLDIRSPGLGDTAMYLCATSTTTGVGEQYFGPGTRLTVT.

About this clone: The junction and the germline gene differ at one end; a read error may be behind it. The rearrangement joins TRBV7-7 to TRBJ2-3; 10 bases are a match to TRBD2. The CDR3 covers 15 residues. CDR1 and CDR2 from the germline V gene are SSHAT and FNYEAQ (reference sequence). CDR3 region: CASSRTSGSTDTQYF. CDR3 coding DNA: TGTGCTAGCAGCCGGACTAGCGGAAGCACAGATACGCAGTATTTT.

CDR3 protein: CASSQPWASGSIQVETQYF. The CDR3 nucleotides are TGTGCCAGTAGTCAACCATGGGCTAGCGGGAGTATTCAGGTAGAGACCCAGTACTTC. The chain couples TRBV19 to TRBJ2-5, with 10 bases lining up with TRBD2. Trimming took 5 bases from V and 4 from J; bases not matched to a gene: 19. The germline V gene has CDR1 LNHDA and CDR2 SQIVND (reference sequence). The CDR3 is made up of 19 amino acids. Drawing the rest from reference TRBV19 and TRBJ2-5, the complete variable domain is DGGITQSPKYLFRKEGQNVTLSCEQNLNHDAMYWYRQDPGQGLRLIYYSQIVNDFQKGDIAEGYSVSREKKESFPLTVTSAQKNPTAFYLCASSQPWASGSIQVETQYFGPGTRLLVL.

This clone was counted ten times or more. The chain has TRBV6-5 and TRBJ2-7, with 10 bases fitting TRBD1. The CDR3 has 15 residues. V lost 2 bases and J lost 5; bases outside the gene matches: 6. Per germline, CDR1 MNHEY and CDR2 SVGAGI. The CDR3 here is CASSYPGTGVNEQYF. The CDR3 bases are TGTGCCAGCAGTTACCCCGGGACAGGGGTGAACGAGCAGTACTTC.

This chain connects TRBV6-1 to TRBJ2-4; 13 bases map to TRBD2. Germline loops: CDR1 MNHNS, CDR2 SASEGT. V dropped 1 base and J dropped 0; count of bases not matched to a gene: 6. The CDR3 length is 19 residues. The CDR3, as DNA: TGTGCCAGCAGTGAAGAGACTAGCGGGGGGAGATTAGCCAAAAACATTCAGTACTTC. Amino acids: CASSEETSGGRLAKNIQYF.

The chain is built from TRBV7-2 and TRBJ2-3; possible D gene TRBD1, 6 bases. V lost 6 bases and J lost 9, with 16 bases in between. Germline V gene lookup returns CDR1 SGHTA and CDR2 FQGNSA. The CDR3 loop spans 13 amino acids. The CDR3 DNA is TGTGCCAGCAGTGGACAAACAGGGCCCACGCAGTATTTT. Encoded protein: CASSGQTGPTQYF.

This clone was picked up a small number of times. The chain uses TRBV7-9 and TRBJ2-1; possibly TRBD2 for D (7 bases). CDR3 length: 15 residues. Germline V gene data show CDR1 as SEHNR and CDR2 as FQNEAQ (reference sequence). The V and J ends lost 5 bases and 7 bases respectively, with 18 bases between them. CDR3 coding DNA: TGTGCCAGCAGCCCCCCGCGGGGGCCAGGAAATGAGCAGTTCTTC. Amino acid sequence: CASSPPRGPGNEQFF.

This chain uses TRBV4-3 with TRBJ2-1; D perhaps matches TRBD1 (5 bases). The germline V and J ends were trimmed by 2 bases and 2 bases, with 16 bases remaining between them. The length of the CDR3 is 17 residues. Germline V gives CDR1 LGHNA, CDR2 YSLEER. The CDR3 protein is CASSQWMGQGPYNEQFF. In DNA form, the CDR3 reads TGCGCCAGCAGCCAATGGATGGGGCAGGGCCCCTACAATGAGCAGTTCTTC.

The V gene is TRBV13, the J gene TRBJ2-1; the match to TRBD2 covers 7 bases. Germline CDR1 and CDR2: PRHDT and FYEKMQ (reference sequence). Trimming removed 1 base from V and 12 bases from J; junction bases left unmatched: 9. The CDR3 is 14 amino acids. CDR3 region: CASSLDPRGGGQFF. CDR3 sequence (DNA): TGTGCCAGCAGCTTAGACCCCCGGGGCGGGGGGCAGTTCTTC. Together with reference TRBV13 and TRBJ2-1, the CDR3 gives the full variable domain: AAGVIQSPRHLIKEKRETATLKCYPIPRHDTVYWYQQGPGQDPQFLISFYEKMQSDKGSIPDRFSAQQFSDYHSELNMSSLELGDSALYFCASSLDPRGGGQFFGPGTRLTVL.

This clone has just one count. The CDR3 bases are TGTGCCAGCTCCGAGGGGACAGGCAATGAAAAACTGTTTTTT. The encoded protein is CASSEGTGNEKLFF. The gene calls are TRBV18 and TRBJ1-4; 8 bases align to TRBD1. Trimming at V came to 6 bases and at J to 5 bases, leaving 5 bases not matched to a gene. This CDR3 has 14 amino acids. Looked up from germline, CDR1 is KGHSH and CDR2 is LQKENI.

The CDR3 DNA is TGTGCCAGCAGCGCCCAGCGGTCGCGGGGTAGCACAGATACGCAGTATTTT. It is translated as CASSAQRSRGSTDTQYF. V gene TRBV7-2 combines with J gene TRBJ2-3; weak D call: TRBD2 (6 bases). V lost 5 bases and J 0 bases, leaving 18 bases between the germline ends. Per the germline V gene, CDR1 is SGHTA and CDR2 is FQGNSA. This CDR3 is built from 17 residues.

The chain carries TRBV4-3 and TRBJ2-7; 8 bases are shared with TRBD1. V was pared by 4 bases and J by 5 bases, with 7 bases of the junction left unmatched. Germline CDR1 reads LGHNA; CDR2 reads YSLEER. The CDR3 consists of 14 residues. This CDR3 is CASSPQGERDEQYF. The CDR3 DNA is TGCGCCAGCAGCCCACAGGGGGAAAGGGACGAGCAGTACTTC.